The 27 T cell receptor beta chains below were found in one sample sequenced in a study of T cell responses to AZD1222 COVID-19 vaccine. The protocol was immunoSEQ multiplex PCR, while the TCRdb copy is restricted to in-frame clones and leaves out a portion. The sample lists 100,000 to 120,000 clones, 85% to 90% occurring once. The material was peripheral blood, obtained 28 days after the second AZD1222 dose. The receptor source for this set is an adult who received the AZD1222 COVID-19 vaccine.

This sequence joins TRBV7-9 and TRBJ1-3; D gene uncertain. There are 12 residues in the CDR3. The V and J ends lost 3 bases and 3 bases respectively, with 3 bases between them. Per the germline V gene, CDR1 is SEHNR and CDR2 is FQNEAQ (reference sequence). CDR3 sequence (DNA): TGTGCCAGCAGCTTTTATGGAAACACCATATATTTT. Its protein is CASSFYGNTIYF. The full variable domain, its missing parts supplied by reference TRBV7-9 and TRBJ1-3, is DTGVSQNPRHKITKRGQNVTFRCDPISEHNRLYWYRQTLGQGPEFLTYFQNEAQLEKSRLLSDRFSAERPKGSFSTLEIQRTEQGDSAMYLCASSFYGNTIYFGEGSWLTVV.

CDR3 sequence reads: CASSYEGIGNTIYF. The CDR3 DNA follows: TGTGCCAGCAGTTATGAGGGTATTGGAAACACCATATATTTT. The gene calls are TRBV2 and TRBJ1-3; D is undetermined. CDR3 length: 14 residues. V was cut by 5 bases and J by 3 bases, with 11 bases left in between. The germline V gene encodes CDR1 SNHLY and CDR2 FYNNEI.

The rearrangement joins TRBV18 to TRBJ1-1; unclear D gene. V gave up 3 bases and J gave up 1 base, with 9 bases separating them. The CDR3 contains 14 residues. CDR1 and CDR2 (germline): KGHSH, LQKENI. CDR3 nucleotides: TGTGCCAGCTCACCGTTCGACCAGAACACTGAAGCTTTCTTT. Residues: CASSPFDQNTEAFF.

The V call is TRBV2, the J call TRBJ2-7, with D perhaps matching TRBD1 or TRBD2 (6 bases each). Trimming cost V 4 bases and J 3 bases, with 13 bases left between them. CDR3 length equals 14 residues. CDR1 SNHLY and CDR2 FYNNEI come from the germline V gene. CDR3: CASSVTGRIYEQYF. The CDR3 DNA is TGTGCCAGCAGTGTTACAGGGAGGATCTACGAGCAGTACTTC.

This clone showed up just once. The chain employs TRBV28 and TRBJ1-4, with a weak D call TRBD1 (5 bases). The germline V and J ends were trimmed by 8 bases and 8 bases, with 12 bases remaining between them. The CDR3 runs 12 residues. Germline V gives CDR1 MDHEN, CDR2 SYDVKM. CDR3 in amino acids: CASQGFEEKLFF. The CDR3 DNA reads as TGTGCCAGCCAGGGTTTTGAAGAAAAACTGTTTTTT. Drawing the rest from reference TRBV28 and TRBJ1-4, the complete variable domain is DVKVTQSSRYLVKRTGEKVFLECVQDMDHENMFWYRQDPGLGLRLIYFSYDVKMKEKGDIPEGYSVSREKKERFSLILESASTNQTSMYLCASQGFEEKLFFGSGTQLSVL.

This clone has just one count. The rearrangement links TRBV7-6 to TRBJ1-1, with 8 bases matching TRBD1. The CDR3 is made up of 13 amino acids. Per germline, CDR1 SGHVS and CDR2 FNYEAQ. V gave up 3 bases and J gave up 9 bases; unmatched junction bases: 6. The CDR3 bases are TGTGCCAGCAGCTTCGGACAGGGAGGTAAAGCTTTCTTT. Its translation is CASSFGQGGKAFF.

The gene calls are TRBV9 and TRBJ2-7, with TRBD1 identical over 10 bases. V lost 6 bases and J lost 4; bases outside the gene matches: 7. The CDR3 is 14 residues long. Germline CDR1 is SGDLS and CDR2 is YYNGEE. The CDR3 sequence is CASNKGQGEYEQYF. CDR3 DNA: TGTGCCAGCAATAAAGGACAGGGGGAATACGAGCAGTACTTC. The complete variable domain, with remaining parts taken from reference TRBV9 and TRBJ2-7, reads DSGVTQTPKHLITATGQRVTLRCSPRSGDLSVYWYQQSLDQGLQFLIQYYNGEERAKGNILERFSAQQFPDLHSELNLSSLELGDSALYFCASNKGQGEYEQYFGPGTRLTVT.

The gene calls are TRBV4-2 and TRBJ1-4; tentatively, D is TRBD1 (5 bases). Germline-derived CDR1 and CDR2 are LGHNA and YNFKEQ. CDR3 length: 16 amino acids. Trimming took off 2 bases at V and 7 bases at J, with 17 bases between the two ends. The CDR3 nucleotides read TGTGCCAGCAGCCAAAAGTTCAGCCAGGGAGGTGAAAAACTGTTTTTT. Encoded protein: CASSQKFSQGGEKLFF.

J is TRBJ1-1 and V is TRBV2, with 8 bases that match TRBD1. V gave up 6 bases and J gave up 2 bases; unmatched junction bases: 8. Germline V CDR1 and CDR2: SNHLY, FYNNEI. The CDR3 loop spans 15 amino acids. CDR3 nucleotide sequence: TGTGCCAGCAGACAACGGACAGGGAGAAACACTGAAGCTTTCTTT. Translated, it gives CASRQRTGRNTEAFF. The complete variable domain, with remaining parts taken from reference TRBV2 and TRBJ1-1, reads EPEVTQTPSHQVTQMGQEVILRCVPISNHLYFYWYRQILGQKVEFLVSFYNNEISEKSEIFDDQFSVERPDGSNFTLKIRSTKLEDSAMYFCASRQRTGRNTEAFFGQGTRLTVV.

This sequence joins TRBV7-3 and TRBJ2-1; D possibly corresponds to TRBD2 (6 bases). This CDR3 spans 16 amino acids. Germline CDR1 reads SGHTA; CDR2 reads FQGTGA. Trimming took off 5 bases at V and 4 bases at J, with 18 bases between the two ends. CDR3 sequence reads: CASSGQGTSVYNEQFF. The CDR3 nucleotides read TGTGCCAGCAGCGGCCAAGGGACTTCAGTTTACAATGAGCAGTTCTTC.

V usage is TRBV5-6 and J usage is TRBJ2-1, with 10 bases identical to TRBD2. V shed 5 bases, J shed 3 bases, and the junction held 5 bases outside the gene matches. This CDR3 region has 15 residues. CDR1 and CDR2 from the germline V gene are SGHDT and YYEEEE. CDR3 loop: CASRALAGFYNEQFF. The CDR3 nucleotides are TGTGCCAGCAGAGCACTAGCGGGGTTCTACAATGAGCAGTTCTTC.

The chain employs TRBV3-1 (or the pseudogene TRBV3-2) and TRBJ2-2; the D is unclear. The V gene lost 8 bases and the J gene lost 7 bases, with 17 bases spanning the gap. CDR1 and CDR2 (germline): LGHDT, YNNKEL (reference sequence). The CDR3 has 14 amino acids. CDR3 loop: CASAQWATGGELFF. The DNA for the CDR3 is TGTGCCAGCGCCCAGTGGGCCACGGGCGGGGAGCTGTTTTTT.

The chain recombines TRBV4-1 with TRBJ2-7; D is ambiguous. Germline loops: CDR1 MGHRA, CDR2 YSYEKL. The CDR3 is 14 amino acids. With 2 bases removed from V and 2 bases from J, the gap between germline ends came to 10 bases. The CDR3 DNA is TGCGCCAGCAGCCAATTGGGTCGGGCCTACGAGCAGTACTTC. Its protein product is CASSQLGRAYEQYF.

This chain uses TRBV6-6 with TRBJ2-7, with no clear D. The CDR3 loop spans 13 amino acids. V was cut by 4 bases and J by 5 bases, with 12 bases left in between. In germline, CDR1 is MNHNY, CDR2 SVGAGI (reference sequence). The CDR3 here is CASSFAGSNEQYF. CDR3 DNA: TGTGCCAGCAGTTTCGCCGGGTCCAACGAGCAGTACTTC.

V and J are TRBV4-1 and TRBJ1-1; no clear D. Trimming left V 4 bases short and J 1 base short, with 13 bases between. This CDR3 is 15 amino acids long. From germline, CDR1 is MGHRA and CDR2 YSYEKL. The CDR3: CASSPLSGSNTEAFF. The CDR3 coding sequence is TGCGCCAGCAGCCCCCTCTCTGGATCGAACACTGAAGCTTTCTTT.

The CDR3 nucleotides read TGTGCCAGCACCACGACCCCGGGAGGGCCGATCCGCGAGCAGTACTTC. It is translated as CASTTTPGGPIREQYF. The chain is built from TRBV28 and TRBJ2-7, with TRBD2 matching 8 bases. Germline loops: CDR1 MDHEN, CDR2 SYDVKM. The V and J ends lost 7 bases and 6 bases, in that order; junction bases with no gene match: 17. CDR3 length: 16 residues. Variable domain in full (rest from reference TRBV28 and TRBJ2-7): DVKVTQSSRYLVKRTGEKVFLECVQDMDHENMFWYRQDPGLGLRLIYFSYDVKMKEKGDIPEGYSVSREKKERFSLILESASTNQTSMYLCASTTTPGGPIREQYFGPGTRLTVT.

The V call is TRBV5-4, the J call TRBJ2-1, with 8 bases that match TRBD2. Germline V CDR1 and CDR2: SGHNT, YYREEE (reference sequence). The CDR3 extends over 12 amino acids. The V and J ends lost 5 bases and 16 bases, in that order; junction bases with no gene match: 11. The CDR3 coding sequence is TGTGCCAGCAGTTCAGATAGGACTAGCTCTTTCTTC. The encoded protein is CASSSDRTSSFF.

V and J are TRBV6-5 and TRBJ1-3; D remains unclear. CDR3 size: 15 residues. The ends were cut back, 5 bases at V and 3 bases at J, with 14 bases in the middle. Germline CDR1 reads MNHEY; CDR2 reads SVGAGI. Written as DNA, the CDR3 is TGTGCCAGCAGTCCTAGGGTAATGATTGGAAACACCATATATTTT. This sequence encodes CASSPRVMIGNTIYF.

The rearrangement uses TRBV6-5 and TRBJ1-1; 8 bases are shared with TRBD1. V shed 6 bases and J 0 bases; nucleotides not matched to a gene: 3. CDR3 length: 14 residues. Germline CDR1 reads MNHEY; CDR2 reads SVGAGI. DNA of the CDR3: TGTGCCAGCAGGGGGACAGGTTTGAACACTGAAGCTTTCTTT. Translated, it gives CASRGTGLNTEAFF.

The J gene is TRBJ1-1, the V gene TRBV6-4; TRBD1 might be the D (5 bases). Trimming pared 5 bases from V and 1 base from J, leaving 11 bases between. The germline CDR1 and CDR2 sequences are MRHNA and SNTAGT. This CDR3 region has 14 residues. CDR3 in amino acids: CASSPSTENTEAFF. The CDR3 DNA sequence: TGTGCCAGCAGTCCCTCGACAGAGAACACTGAAGCTTTCTTT.

The genes are TRBV6-5 and TRBJ2-7; D could derive from TRBD1 or TRBD2 (5 bases each). The CDR3 is made up of 15 amino acids. Germline V gene lookup returns CDR1 MNHEY and CDR2 SVGAGI. V lost 0 bases and J lost 0, with 9 bases in between. CDR3 bases: TGTGCCAGCAGTTACTCGGCAGGGACCTCCTACGAGCAGTACTTC. Translation gives CASSYSAGTSYEQYF.

V is TRBV6-5 and J is TRBJ2-7; 7 bases are shared with TRBD1. Germline CDR1 is MNHEY and CDR2 is SVGAGI. Unmatched junction bases numbered 7, after V lost 8 bases and J lost 6 bases. This CDR3 contains 12 residues. Here the CDR3 reads CASLTGWGEQYF. The DNA of the CDR3 is TGTGCCAGCCTGACAGGGTGGGGCGAGCAGTACTTC.

CDR3 bases: TGTGCCAGCAGCTCTGGACAGTTCGTGGGTAACACTGAAGCTTTCTTT. Protein sequence: CASSSGQFVGNTEAFF. The chain joins TRBV7-8 to TRBJ1-1, with a tentative D call TRBD1 (6 bases). The CDR3 is made up of 16 amino acids. Per germline, CDR1 SGHVS and CDR2 FQNEAQ. The V end was cut by 4 bases, the J end by 2 bases, with 17 bases between. The full variable domain, completed using reference TRBV7-8 and TRBJ1-1, is GAGVSQSPRYKVAKRGQDVALRCDPISGHVSLFWYQQALGQGPEFLTYFQNEAQLDKSGLPSDRFFAERPEGSVSTLKIQRTQQEDSAVYLCASSSGQFVGNTEAFFGQGTRLTVV.

The genes are TRBV30 and TRBJ1-2; TRBD1 might be the D (5 bases). Germline CDR1 reads GTSNPN; CDR2 reads SVGIG (reference sequence). The CDR3 consists of 15 residues. V was clipped by 6 bases and J by 3 bases, with 20 bases between them. CDR3 DNA sequence: TGTGCCTGTCCAGTTTCAGAAAGGGGACACTATGGCTACACCTTC. Amino acids: CACPVSERGHYGYTF.

V is TRBV6-5 and J is TRBJ1-2, with D tentatively TRBD1 (5 bases). V was trimmed by 8 bases and J by 0 bases, leaving 10 bases between them. Germline V gene sequence: CDR1 MNHEY, CDR2 SVGAGI. The CDR3 consists of 13 residues. As DNA, the CDR3 is TGTGCCAGCGGCGAGGGACCTAACTATGGCTACACCTTC. Translating gives CASGEGPNYGYTF.

The chain couples TRBV28 to TRBJ1-6; D remains unclear. The germline V and J ends were trimmed by 1 base and 14 bases, with 12 bases remaining between them. Germline V CDR1 and CDR2: MDHEN, SYDVKM. This CDR3 has 13 residues. CDR3 sequence (DNA): TGTGCCAGCAGTTTATCAAGATCTAAAACCCTCCACTTT. It yields the protein CASSLSRSKTLHF.

J is TRBJ1-2 and V is TRBV27, with D possibly TRBD1 on 6 matching bases. This CDR3 is built from 15 residues. Per germline, CDR1 MNHEY and CDR2 SMNVEV (reference sequence). V was cut by 0 bases and J by 8 bases, with 16 bases left in between. The CDR3 protein is CASSLSMGGAGGYTF. The CDR3 region has the DNA TGTGCCAGCAGTTTATCGATGGGGGGCGCTGGGGGCTACACCTTC.